This TCR beta chain was retrieved from a study of siplizumab effects on memory and regulatory T cells. Per the germline V gene, CDR1 is MNHNS and CDR2 is SASEGT. V was clipped by 8 bases and J by 8 bases, with 22 bases between them. The CDR3 runs to 15 residues. Sequenced by immunoSEQ multiplex PCR; TCRdb stores in-frame clones only, minus some. The sample includes roughly 120,000 clones, just over 90% of them seen just once. The receptor was derived from a human donor in good health. Sequencing was performed on Tregs sorted from blood. The chain links TRBV6-1 to TRBJ2-1; D might be TRBD2 (5 bases). The CDR3 DNA is TGTGCCAGCTTGGAGGTGGGCGAATTTACCTATGAGCAGTTCTTC. Its protein is CASLEVGEFTYEQFF.